The clone carrying this TCR beta chain was detected many times. What it binds is unknown. The CDR3 covers 17 residues. Germline CDR1 MNHEY, CDR2 SVGAGI. Trimming took 8 bases from V and 1 from J; bases not matched to a gene: 14. The data stem from a study of blood T cells in healthy people across ages. Through a sample-barcoded 5' primer and a J-beta primer mix, a second PCR was run for roughly 7 to 12 cycles. Every sample gave at least 2.5 million paired-end reads containing CDR3. TCRdb reanalysed the 5' RACE reads using MiXCR and keeps one entry per CDR3 protein. The data hold hundreds of thousands of distinct CDR3 sequences, with around 30% observed a single time. Findings and caveats of the study: It was found that TCR beta diversity correlated strongly with the percentage of naive T cells. Getting older went along with TCR beta diversity per million T cells dropping roughly linearly.

This chain uses TRBV6-5 with TRBJ2-7, with 10 bases fitting TRBD2. The receptor was derived from a woman of 80 years or more in good health. Sequenced input: blood. The CDR3 DNA is TGTGCCAGCCGGCTCACTAGCGGGACCGGGCGGTCCTACGAGCAGTACTTC. Encoded protein: CASRLTSGTGRSYEQYF.